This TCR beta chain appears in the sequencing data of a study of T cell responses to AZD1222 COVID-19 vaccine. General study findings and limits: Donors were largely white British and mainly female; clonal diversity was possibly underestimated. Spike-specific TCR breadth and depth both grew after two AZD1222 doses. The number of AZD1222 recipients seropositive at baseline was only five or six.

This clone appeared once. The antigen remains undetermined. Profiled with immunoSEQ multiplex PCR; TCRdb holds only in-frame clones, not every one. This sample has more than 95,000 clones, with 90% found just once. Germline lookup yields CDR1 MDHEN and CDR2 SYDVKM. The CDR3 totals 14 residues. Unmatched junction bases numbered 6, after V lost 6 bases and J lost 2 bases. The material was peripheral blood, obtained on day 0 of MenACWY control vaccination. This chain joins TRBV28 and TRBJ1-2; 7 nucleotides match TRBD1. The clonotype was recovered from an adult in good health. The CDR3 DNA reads TGTGCCAGCAGAATCACGACAGGGAACTATGGCTACACCTTC. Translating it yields CASRITTGNYGYTF.